This T cell receptor (beta chain) comes out of a study of T cells in Graves' hyperthyroidism and ophthalmopathy. This sample holds PBMCs from 8.5 to 10 ml fresh peripheral blood. Study observations and caveats: The blood repertoire included most of the expanded thyroid clonotypes above 0.001. A model of 13 V-J features distinguished ophthalmopathy from stable hyperthyroidism.

This clonotype appeared many times. The antigen is undetermined. There were TCR beta CDR3 regions amplified from RNA transcripts. The HTBI primer set served for first-round RT-PCR of the TCR CDR3. TCRdb recomputed calls from the multiplex PCR reads with MiXCR, one row per CDR3 protein. The sample comprises under 500,000 distinct CDR3 sequences, around an eighth of which are singletons, and around 28% rests with the top ten. CDR3 length: 16 residues. Looked up from germline, CDR1 is MNHEY and CDR2 is SMNVEV (reference sequence). Germline trimming cut 6 bases from V and 0 bases from J; bases unmatched to any gene: 3.

The source material was blood. This chain links TRBV27 with TRBJ2-1, with TRBD2 matching 12 bases. The receptor was isolated from a man aged 50 or older with Graves' ophthalmopathy. In DNA form, the CDR3 reads TGTGCCAGCAGAAGACTAGCGGGAGCCTCCTACAATGAGCAGTTCTTC. Translation: CASRRLAGASYNEQFF.